This note documents a single TCR beta chain sequence. Its specificity is not known. Clones were read by immunoSEQ multiplex PCR, and TCRdb kept only the in-frame ones, dropping some. The data hold tens of thousands of clones, with around 92% observed a single time. CDR1 is SGHTA, CDR2 FQGNSA, per germline. The V end lost 3 bases, the J end lost 8 bases, and 10 bases lay between the germline ends. CDR3 size: 13 residues. This entry comes from a study of T cells in localized non-small cell lung cancer. Points from the study as a whole: Sequencing involved a lone tumor region, leaving heterogeneity possible.

The chain carries TRBV7-2 and TRBJ1-4; D gene ambiguous. The starting material was peripheral blood mononuclear cells, obtained before any cancer treatment. The TCR sequence derives from a woman aged 40-70 years with stage III lung adenocarcinoma. CDR3 nucleotides: TGTGCCAGCAGCTTTAGGTTCGGGGAAAAACTGTTTTTT. The encoded protein is CASSFRFGEKLFF.